Following are 21 T cell receptor beta chains from one sample sequenced in a study of blood T cell repertoires in COVID-19. Profiled with immunoSEQ multiplex PCR; TCRdb holds only in-frame clones, not every one. The table shows 150,000 to 200,000 clones, with approximately 92% occurring only once. The specimen sequenced was peripheral blood. The receptors derive from a man aged 50 to 60 with acute or convalescent COVID-19.

This clone showed up just once. V and J are TRBV18 and TRBJ1-1; possibly TRBD1 for D (6 bases). From germline, CDR1 is KGHSH and CDR2 LQKENI. The CDR3 covers 17 residues. Trimming cost V 1 base and J 1 base, with 16 bases left between them. The CDR3 region has the DNA TGTGCCAGCTCACCACGGCCCGGGACACGGGAGAACACTGAAGCTTTCTTT. Translation: CASSPRPGTRENTEAFF.

V usage is TRBV3-1 (or the pseudogene TRBV3-2) and J usage is TRBJ1-2, with D maybe TRBD1 (5 bases). Trimming left V 0 bases short and J 5 bases short, with 13 bases between. Looked up from germline, CDR1 is LGHDT and CDR2 is YNNKEL (reference sequence). The CDR3 is 15 amino acids. The CDR3 is CASSQDWAGWYGYTF. CDR3 DNA sequence: TGTGCCAGCAGCCAAGATTGGGCAGGGTGGTATGGCTACACCTTC.

This rearrangement joins TRBV6-1 to TRBJ1-1; no definite D call. Germline CDR1 and CDR2: MNHNS and SASEGT. V lost 2 bases and J lost 8, with 9 bases in between. The CDR3 has 12 amino acids. This CDR3 is CASSERSPEAFF. The CDR3 coding sequence is TGTGCCAGCAGTGAACGTAGCCCGGAAGCTTTCTTT.

V usage is TRBV18 and J usage is TRBJ1-1; D unresolved. The length of the CDR3 is 16 residues. V shed 3 bases and J shed 0 bases, with 14 bases lying between them. From germline, CDR1 is KGHSH and CDR2 LQKENI. CDR3 nucleotides: TGTGCCAGCTCACCTACAGCCCCCACCATGAACACTGAAGCTTTCTTT. This encodes CASSPTAPTMNTEAFF.

The rearrangement uses TRBV6-5 and TRBJ2-2, with D possibly being TRBD2 (6 bases). The CDR3 length is 15 residues. V shed 2 bases and J shed 1 base, with 8 bases lying between them. The germline CDR1 and CDR2 sequences are MNHEY and SVGAGI. CDR3 protein: CASSYGSGNTGELFF. CDR3 in DNA: TGTGCCAGCAGTTACGGTAGCGGGAACACCGGGGAGCTGTTTTTT.

The chain joins TRBV9 to TRBJ1-2; unclear D gene. The ends were cut back, 3 bases at V and 6 bases at J, with 12 bases in the middle. Looked up from germline, CDR1 is SGDLS and CDR2 is YYNGEE. The CDR3 is 13 residues long. CDR3 sequence: CASSEGGNDGYTF. The CDR3 coding sequence is TGTGCCAGCAGCGAGGGAGGGAACGATGGCTACACCTTC.

The chain carries TRBV3-1 (or the pseudogene TRBV3-2) and TRBJ2-5; weak D call: TRBD1 (5 bases). V gave up 4 bases and J gave up 0 bases, with 15 bases separating them. Per germline, CDR1 LGHDT and CDR2 YNNKEL (reference sequence). The CDR3 length is 16 residues. CDR3 nucleotide sequence: TGTGCCAGCAGCCTATCTAGGGGCACGTACCAAGAGACCCAGTACTTC. Its protein is CASSLSRGTYQETQYF.

This chain uses TRBV5-4 with TRBJ2-5; tentative D call: TRBD2 (6 bases). Germline V gene sequence: CDR1 SGHNT, CDR2 YYREEE (reference sequence). The CDR3 is made up of 13 amino acids. With 4 bases removed from V and 7 bases from J, the gap between germline ends came to 14 bases. CDR3 sequence (DNA): TGTGCCAGCAGCCCGGACGTGGGGGGGACCCAGTACTTC. Translated, it gives CASSPDVGGTQYF.

This rearrangement joins TRBV6-1 to TRBJ1-5; a weak D match, TRBD1 (5 bases). From germline, CDR1 is MNHNS and CDR2 SASEGT. Between the trimmed V and J ends, which lost 1 base and 6 bases, there was a span of 13 bases. The CDR3 is 15 residues long. CDR3 coding DNA: TGTGCCAGCAGTGAAGAGACAGCCCCGGGTCAGCCCCAGCATTTT. Protein: CASSEETAPGQPQHF.

V gene TRBV6-2 or TRBV6-3 combines with J gene TRBJ1-2; TRBD1 matches at 8 bases. The CDR3 totals 19 residues. Unmatched junction bases numbered 16, after V lost 2 bases and J lost 2 bases. Germline lookup yields CDR1 MNHEY and CDR2 SVGEGT. The CDR3, as DNA: TGTGCCAGCAGTTACGCGTCCGACAGGGGCCCCTTACTCAACTATGGCTACACCTTC. Protein product: CASSYASDRGPLLNYGYTF.

This chain connects TRBV2 to TRBJ1-6; 7 nucleotides match TRBD1. With 4 bases clipped from V and 6 bases from J, the junction kept 3 bases outside the gene matches. The germline V gene has CDR1 SNHLY and CDR2 FYNNEI. The CDR3 covers 14 residues. Here the CDR3 DNA reads TGTGCCAGCAGTGGAGGGACAGTTAATTCACCCCTCCACTTT. This translates into CASSGGTVNSPLHF.

This clone was detected only a few times. The chain has TRBV7-9 and TRBJ1-3; 7 bases line up with TRBD1. V trimming: 5 bases; J trimming: 4 bases; junction bases outside the gene matches: 8. Germline values: CDR1 SEHNR, CDR2 FQNEAQ (reference sequence). There are 15 residues in the CDR3. The CDR3 loop reads CASSIQGGVGNTIYF. The CDR3 DNA is TGTGCCAGCAGCATTCAGGGGGGAGTGGGAAACACCATATATTTT.

This clone was found once. This CDR3 reads CSVEGRLAGGRVVEQYF. CDR3 DNA: TGCAGCGTTGAAGGGAGACTAGCGGGAGGGCGTGTGGTCGAGCAGTACTTC. The V gene is TRBV29-1, the J gene TRBJ2-7; 14 bases fit TRBD2. This CDR3 region has 17 residues. Unmatched junction bases numbered 11, after V lost 1 base and J lost 6 bases. The germline V gene encodes CDR1 SQVTM and CDR2 ANQGSEA.

The J gene is TRBJ2-2, the V gene TRBV5-4; 8 nucleotides agree with TRBD2. The CDR3 has 13 residues. CDR1 and CDR2 from the germline V gene are SGHNT and YYREEE (reference sequence). V was pared by 6 bases and J by 7 bases, with 5 bases of the junction left unmatched. CDR3 loop: CASTPGGDGELFF. The CDR3 DNA sequence: TGTGCCAGCACCCCGGGGGGGGACGGGGAGCTGTTTTTT.

The chain uses TRBV27 and TRBJ2-1; 8 bases line up with TRBD2. The germline V gene has CDR1 MNHEY and CDR2 SMNVEV (reference sequence). With 8 bases clipped from V and 5 bases from J, the junction kept 11 bases outside the gene matches. The CDR3 sequence is 15 residues long. CDR3 nucleotide sequence: TGTGCCAGCGGTGAAAGCGGGAGAGTTGACAATGAGCAGTTCTTC. Protein: CASGESGRVDNEQFF.

The chain has TRBV7-6 and TRBJ2-1; a weak D match, TRBD2 (5 bases). V gave up 3 bases and J gave up 8 bases, with 14 bases separating them. CDR1 is SGHVS and CDR2 is FNYEAQ in the germline V gene. The CDR3 extends over 14 amino acids. The CDR3 DNA follows: TGTGCCAGCAGCTTTGAGAGAACTAGGGATGAGCAGTTCTTC. This gives the protein CASSFERTRDEQFF.

The V and J genes are TRBV10-3 and TRBJ2-7; maybe TRBD2 (6 bases). The CDR3 totals 14 residues. Trimming left V 0 bases short and J 4 bases short, with 10 bases between. Per germline, CDR1 ENHRY and CDR2 SYGVKD. The DNA for the CDR3 is TGTGCCATCAGTGAGTCGGGAGGATTATACGAGCAGTACGTC. Translation: CAISESGGLYEQYV.

The chain carries TRBV12-3 or TRBV12-4 and TRBJ1-5, with no clear D. The CDR3 sequence is 13 residues long. Trimming took off 7 bases at V and 4 bases at J, with 11 bases between the two ends. The DNA of the CDR3 is TGTGCCAGCACATCAGGAACGAATCAGCCCCAGCATTTT. Residues: CASTSGTNQPQHF.

The chain has TRBV7-9 and TRBJ1-1; D is ambiguous. V shed 1 base and J shed 5 bases, with 8 bases lying between them. The CDR3 is 13 amino acids. Germline CDR1 and CDR2: SEHNR and FQNEAQ (reference sequence). The CDR3 DNA is TGTGCCAGCAGCTTAGTCGCCCGGACTGAAGCTTTCTTT. Its translation is CASSLVARTEAFF.

The rearrangement joins TRBV4-2 to TRBJ1-5, with 7 positions matching TRBD1. The germline V gene encodes CDR1 LGHNA and CDR2 YNFKEQ. The trim removed 1 base at V and 6 bases at J, leaving 6 bases unmatched. The CDR3 runs 15 residues. The CDR3, as DNA: TGTGCCAGCAGCCAAGTCCTGACAGGGACTCAGCCCCAGCATTTT. Amino acids: CASSQVLTGTQPQHF.

CDR3 DNA sequence: TGCGCCAGCAGCCAAGATGGAACCCCCAGGGGGAACGAAAAACTGTTTTTT. Protein product: CASSQDGTPRGNEKLFF. The rearrangement uses TRBV4-1 and TRBJ1-4, with 7 nucleotides matching TRBD1. The CDR3 sequence is 17 residues long. V dropped 0 bases and J dropped 8; count of bases not matched to a gene: 12. Per germline, CDR1 MGHRA and CDR2 YSYEKL.